One T cell receptor (beta chain) is described in this entry. The sample comes from a study of CD8 T cells in Susac syndrome. Looked up from germline, CDR1 is SGHTA and CDR2 is FQGNSA. The CDR3 is 15 amino acids. V was shortened by 7 bases and J by 1 base, with 16 bases between the two germline ends. Roughly 0.5 to 1 ug RNA was reverse transcribed with random hexamers. TCRdb re-analysed the immunoSEQ multiplex PCR reads in MiXCR, keeping a single row per CDR3 protein. The table has 200,000 to 250,000 distinct CDR3 sequences, about 94% seen once; the top ten hold around 0.15%. The TCR comes from a human donor with Susac syndrome. The sample comprised CD4+ T cells from PBMCs. This chain connects TRBV7-2 to TRBJ1-1, with D possibly matching TRBD1 (6 bases). CDR3 in DNA: TGTGCCAGCATCAAGAGGGGGGTTCGGAACACTGAAGCTTTCTTT. Encoded protein: CASIKRGVRNTEAFF.